This record concerns one TCR beta chain sequence. Then a second PCR, running roughly 7 to 11 cycles, was carried out with a sample-barcoded 5' primer and a J-beta primer mix. TCRdb independently ran MiXCR on the 5' RACE reads; one entry per CDR3 protein. The data hold 1.2 million to 1.5 million distinct CDR3 sequences, with approximately 59% observed a single time. The data belong to a study of blood T cells in healthy people across ages. The CDR3 has 13 residues. V was pared by 8 bases and J by 0 bases, with 11 bases between. In germline, CDR1 is ENHRY, CDR2 SYGVKD. The sequenced material came from blood. The TCR originated in a man aged 18 to 30 in good health. The J gene is TRBJ2-7, the V gene TRBV10-3, with D hard to call. CDR3 nucleotide sequence: TGTGCCATCCAAGACGGAAGCTCCTACGAGCAGTACTTC. It translates to CAIQDGSSYEQYF.